This is a list of T cell receptor beta chains from one sample in a study of blood T cell repertoires in COVID-19. Clones were sequenced by immunoSEQ multiplex PCR, and TCRdb holds only the in-frame ones, with some missing. Of roughly 200,000 clones listed, roughly 85% are singletons. Input material: peripheral blood. The receptors originated from a woman aged 18-30 years who had recovered from COVID-19. The CDR3 runs from the conserved cysteine through the conserved F or W. A D gene is named only where the DNA matches it firmly. The size field is filled for only some rows; it gives once, few, many or a size class.

>-|TRBJ1-2|TRBV9|TRBD1
CASSPRTGGSLANYGYTF
TGTGCCAGCAGCCCCCGGACAGGGGGTTCACTAGCTAACTATGGCTACACCTTC
>-|TRBJ1-2|TRBV7-2|-
CASSSENQRYYGYTF
TGTGCCAGCAGCTCCGAAAATCAGCGTTACTATGGCTACACCTTC
>once|TRBJ2-7|TRBV5-1|-
CASSRDTYEQYF
TGCGCCAGCAGTCGGGATACCTACGAGCAGTACTTC
>once|TRBJ2-5|TRBV7-6|TRBD2
CASSLEPSGRETQYF
TGTGCCAGCAGCTTAGAGCCTAGCGGGAGAGAGACCCAGTACTTC
>-|TRBJ1-1|TRBV29-1|TRBD1
CSVVVGGEAPEAFF
TGCAGCGTTGTAGTAGGGGGCGAGGCCCCTGAAGCTTTCTTT
>-|TRBJ1-1|TRBV29-1|TRBD1
CSVGYRGTEAFF
TGCAGCGTTGGTTACAGGGGAACTGAAGCTTTCTTT
>-|TRBJ2-5|TRBV29-1|-
CSARGQGLEGPQETQYF
TGCAGCGCCAGAGGGCAGGGGTTAGAGGGCCCTCAAGAGACCCAGTACTTC
>-|TRBJ2-7|TRBV30|-
CAWSLGNSYEQYF
TGTGCCTGGAGTCTCGGTAACTCCTACGAGCAGTACTTC
>-|TRBJ1-2|TRBV27|TRBD1
CASSLLGQDPSNYGYTF
TGTGCCAGCAGTTTACTGGGACAGGACCCCTCCAACTATGGCTACACCTTC
>-|TRBJ2-7|TRBV9|TRBD1
CASSPDRGFYEQYF
TGTGCCAGCAGTCCGGACAGGGGATTTTACGAGCAGTACTTC
>-|TRBJ2-3|TRBV29-1|TRBD1
CSVEDADRGVAGDTQYF
TGCAGCGTTGAAGACGCGGACAGGGGGGTAGCTGGAGATACGCAGTATTTT
>-|TRBJ1-5|TRBV11-2|-
CASSLNAAIISQPQHF
TGTGCCAGCAGCTTAAATGCGGCAATAATTAGTCAGCCCCAGCATTTT
>-|TRBJ2-5|TRBV9|-
CASSYQGTETQYF
TGTGCCAGCAGCTACCAGGGGACAGAGACCCAGTACTTC
>once|TRBJ2-1|TRBV5-1|-
CASRSLDNEQFF
TGCGCTAGCAGAAGCTTGGACAATGAGCAGTTCTTC
>-|TRBJ1-3|TRBV28|TRBD1
CASRPQGENSGNTIYF
TGTGCCAGCAGACCACAGGGGGAGAACTCTGGAAACACCATATATTTT
>-|TRBJ2-5|TRBV5-1|TRBD2
CASSLVLAEETQYF
TGCGCCAGCAGCTTGGTCCTAGCGGAGGAGACCCAGTACTTC
>few|TRBJ2-7|TRBV4-3|-
CASSREGSTEQYF
TGCGCCAGCAGCCGAGAAGGGAGTACGGAGCAGTACTTC
>-|TRBJ2-5|TRBV27|-
CATGYQETQYF
TGTGCCACCGGGTACCAAGAGACCCAGTACTTC
>-|TRBJ1-5|TRBV7-2|TRBD1
CASSLFGTGHYSNQPQHF
TGTGCCAGCAGCTTATTCGGGACAGGCCACTATAGCAATCAGCCCCAGCATTTT
>-|TRBJ1-5|TRBV3-1/TRBV3-2|-
CASSLQRGPQHF
TGTGCCAGCAGCCTTCAAAGGGGGCCCCAGCATTTT
>-|TRBJ2-7|TRBV4-3|-
CASSQDSVSYEQYF
TGCGCCAGCAGCCAAGATTCGGTTTCCTACGAGCAGTACTTC
>-|TRBJ2-2|TRBV7-6|TRBD2
CATTSGSGELFF
TGTGCCACGACTAGCGGGTCCGGGGAGCTGTTTTTT
>-|TRBJ2-1|TRBV27|TRBD2
CASTTGGLEQFF
TGTGCCAGCACAACGGGAGGGCTTGAGCAGTTCTTC
>-|TRBJ2-3|TRBV30|TRBD1
CAWSVGGAADTQYF
TGTGCCTGGAGTGTAGGGGGCGCGGCAGATACGCAGTATTTT
>-|TRBJ2-6|TRBV7-9|TRBD1
CASSYPRGTGASGANVLTF
TGTGCCAGCAGCTACCCAAGGGGGACAGGAGCCTCTGGGGCCAACGTCCTGACTTTC
>-|TRBJ2-2|TRBV7-6|TRBD2
CASSLGLAGGGTGELFF
TGTGCCAGCAGCTTGGGACTAGCGGGAGGCGGCACCGGGGAGCTGTTTTTT